This entry lists 17 T cell receptor beta chains sequenced from one sample in a study of early T cells in non-severe SARS-CoV-2 infection (dated by TCRdb to the early 2020s). Libraries were constructed by 5' RACE. The listed sequencing device is NextSeq 500. TCRdb ran its own pipeline on the public reads, namely fastp trimming at Q25 and MiXCR clone calling, and kept in-frame beta chains. Each entry merges the rows of one CDR3 protein and shows their most common DNA and genes. Counted in this sample were more than 85,000 distinct CDR3 sequences; around 16% of them appeared once. The ten largest clones take up around 1.3% of the sample. Sequencing was performed on whole blood. The source is an adult who was a healthcare worker with PCR-confirmed SARS-CoV-2 infection or an uninfected control (not recorded which).

The sample holds a few counts of this clonotype. CDR3 sequence: CASSLRTGGLSPLHF. The CDR3 nucleotides read TGTGCCAGCAGCTTAAGGACAGGAGGGCTTTCACCCCTCCACTTT. The V call is TRBV7-2, the J call TRBJ1-6; the match to TRBD1 covers 7 bases. The germline gives CDR1 SGHTA, CDR2 FQGNSA. The CDR3 has 15 amino acids. V dropped 2 bases and J dropped 9; count of bases not matched to a gene: 7. The full variable domain, in which reference TRBV7-2 and TRBJ1-6 provide the parts outside the CDR3, is GAGVSQSPSNKVTEKGKDVELRCDPISGHTALYWYRQSLGQGLEFLIYFQGNSAPDKSGLPSDRFSAERTGGSVSTLTIQRTQQEDSAVYLCASSLRTGGLSPLHFGNGTRLTVT.

This clonotype was seen repeatedly, ten times or more. The V gene is TRBV5-1, the J gene TRBJ2-3, with 9 bases identical to TRBD1. V was clipped by 7 bases and J by 4 bases; unmatched bases: 7. Germline CDR1 SGHRS, CDR2 YFSETQ. The CDR3 has 14 amino acids. CDR3 region: CASARDRAADTQYF. The CDR3 nucleotides are TGCGCCAGCGCCCGGGACAGGGCGGCAGATACGCAGTATTTT. Complete variable domain (other parts from reference TRBV5-1 and TRBJ2-3): KAGVTQTPRYLIKTRGQQVTLSCSPISGHRSVSWYQQTPGQGLQFLFEYFSETQRNKGNFPGRFSGRQFSNSRSEMNVSTLELGDSALYLCASARDRAADTQYFGPGTRLTVL.

This chain uses TRBV28 with TRBJ2-7, with 8 bases lining up with TRBD1. Trimming removed 4 bases from V and 3 bases from J; junction bases left unmatched: 8. CDR1 MDHEN and CDR2 SYDVKM come from the germline V gene. The length of the CDR3 is 15 residues. The DNA of the CDR3 is TGTGCCAGCAGTTCAAGGACAGGGTTCGTCTACGAGCAGTACTTC. It is translated as CASSSRTGFVYEQYF.

The chain links TRBV12-3 or TRBV12-4 to TRBJ1-6, with 11 bases matching TRBD1. CDR3 size: 20 residues. V lost 6 bases to trimming and J lost 3 bases; unmatched junction nucleotides: 16. The CDR3 protein is CASSNSGQGGGRGYNSPLHF. CDR3 DNA: TGTGCCAGCAGCAACTCGGGACAGGGGGGAGGGAGAGGCTATAATTCACCCCTCCACTTT.

This chain links TRBV7-8 with TRBJ2-7, with a weak D call TRBD1 (6 bases). V was clipped by 5 bases and J by 6 bases, with 20 bases between them. CDR1 SGHVS and CDR2 FQNEAQ come from the germline V gene. The CDR3 consists of 15 residues. The CDR3 sequence: CASSLEDSPRREQYF. The CDR3 bases are TGTGCCAGCAGCCTGGAGGACAGCCCGAGACGCGAGCAGTACTTC. Supplemented by reference TRBV7-8 and TRBJ2-7, the full variable domain reads GAGVSQSPRYKVAKRGQDVALRCDPISGHVSLFWYQQALGQGPEFLTYFQNEAQLDKSGLPSDRFFAERPEGSVSTLKIQRTQQEDSAVYLCASSLEDSPRREQYFGPGTRLTVT.

This chain connects TRBV7-2 to TRBJ2-2, with D perhaps matching TRBD2 (6 bases). Trimming removed 3 bases from V and 5 bases from J, with 13 bases in between. The length of the CDR3 is 15 residues. Germline CDR1 is SGHTA and CDR2 is FQGNSA. The CDR3 region has the DNA TGTGCCAGCAGCTTTCGGCCTAGCGCAACCGGGGAGCTGTTTTTT. Amino acid sequence: CASSFRPSATGELFF.

This clonotype was observed at least ten times. The rearrangement links TRBV7-9 to TRBJ2-5; no definite D call. CDR1 is SEHNR and CDR2 is FQNEAQ in the germline V gene (reference sequence). The CDR3 is 14 amino acids. Between the trimmed V and J ends, which lost 5 bases and 2 bases, there was a span of 12 bases. Written as DNA, the CDR3 is TGTGCCAGCAGCGCCGACGTTCTACAAGAGACCCAGTACTTC. Its translation is CASSADVLQETQYF.

The rearrangement joins TRBV6-4 to TRBJ1-6, with a tentative D call TRBD1 (6 bases). CDR3 size: 15 residues. Between the trimmed V and J ends, which lost 2 bases and 7 bases, there was a span of 12 bases. The V gene's germline CDR1 is MRHNA and CDR2 SNTAGT. The CDR3 DNA follows: TGTGCCAGCAGTGACGAGGGGGGAAACAATTCACCCCTCCACTTT. As protein: CASSDEGGNNSPLHF.

Regarding this clonotype: A junction boundary mismatches the germline segment, possibly from a read error. The genes are TRBV24-1 and TRBJ2-3; D possibly matches TRBD1 or TRBD2 (6 bases each). Germline V gene lookup returns CDR1 KGHDR and CDR2 SFDVKD. The CDR3 length is 16 residues. The CDR3 spells CVTSDYSRGGPDTQYF. The CDR3 DNA is TGTGTCACCAGTGATTACAGCAGGGGAGGCCCAGATACGCAGTATTTT.

The rearrangement links TRBV6-2 or TRBV6-3 to TRBJ2-7; a possible D gene is TRBD2 (6 bases). Looked up from germline, CDR1 is MNHEY and CDR2 is SVGEGT. V shed 6 bases and J shed 0 bases, with 12 bases lying between them. The CDR3 length is 14 residues. The CDR3 DNA is TGTGCCAGCAGCGGGACTTTTAGCTCCTACGAGCAGTACTTC. Its translation: CASSGTFSSYEQYF.

Worth noting for this clonotype: This could be a read error, since a much larger clone is one nucleotide away. The J gene is TRBJ2-1, the V gene TRBV6-1; no definite D call. Between the trimmed V and J ends, which lost 4 bases and 7 bases, there was a span of 11 bases. The CDR3 has 13 residues. Germline CDR1 MNHNS, CDR2 SASEGT. CDR3 coding DNA: TGTGCCAGCAGTGTTGGCCTCAAGAATGAGCAGTTCTTC. It translates to CASSVGLKNEQFF.

The chain carries TRBV20-1 and TRBJ2-6; 10 bases match TRBD1. V lost 5 bases, J lost 4 bases, and 8 bases stayed unmatched. Germline-derived CDR1 and CDR2 are DFQATT and SNEGSKA (reference sequence). The CDR3 spans 16 residues. The CDR3 bases are TGCAGTGCTCTGACAGGGGGCAACTCCGGGGCCAACGTCCTGACTTTC. Protein product: CSALTGGNSGANVLTF.

This clonotype has more than one count but fewer than ten. V usage is TRBV12-3 or TRBV12-4 and J usage is TRBJ2-5; D not resolved. V was cut by 4 bases and J by 3 bases, with 9 bases left in between. The CDR3 contains 13 residues. In DNA form, the CDR3 reads TGTGCCAGCAGTTATCCAGACGAAGAGACCCAGTACTTC. Protein product: CASSYPDEETQYF.

This clonotype was detected only a few times. This chain joins TRBV7-2 and TRBJ2-7; 7 bases match TRBD2. Germline V gene lookup returns CDR1 SGHTA and CDR2 FQGNSA. CDR3 length: 14 residues. J lost 0 bases, V lost 6 bases, and 5 bases had no gene match. The CDR3 region has the DNA TGTGCCAGCAGACCGACTAGCCGCTCCTACGAGCAGTACTTC. It translates to CASRPTSRSYEQYF. Drawing the rest from reference TRBV7-2 and TRBJ2-7, the complete variable domain is GAGVSQSPSNKVTEKGKDVELRCDPISGHTALYWYRQSLGQGLEFLIYFQGNSAPDKSGLPSDRFSAERTGGSVSTLTIQRTQQEDSAVYLCASRPTSRSYEQYFGPGTRLTVT.

In this sample, this clonotype turned up a few times. The DNA for the CDR3 is TGTGCCTGGAGTGGGGACAGGGGCGAAAAACTGTTTTTT. This encodes CAWSGDRGEKLFF. The gene calls are TRBV30 and TRBJ1-4; 10 bases are shared with TRBD1. V was pared by 1 base and J by 8 bases, with 1 base of the junction left unmatched. Germline V lookup: CDR1 GTSNPN, CDR2 SVGIG (reference sequence). The CDR3 loop spans 13 amino acids.

V is TRBV2 and J is TRBJ2-5, with D possibly TRBD2 on 6 matching bases. This CDR3 comprises 15 residues. Germline V gene sequence: CDR1 SNHLY, CDR2 FYNNEI. V lost 6 bases, J lost 7 bases, and 21 bases lay in between. The CDR3 coding sequence is TGTGCCAGCAGACCCCACCCCGGGGGAACGGGGACCCAGTACTTC. This codes for CASRPHPGGTGTQYF.

The chain uses TRBV27 and TRBJ1-5; D perhaps matches TRBD1 (6 bases). CDR3 length equals 15 residues. The germline V and J ends were trimmed by 5 bases and 0 bases, with 11 bases remaining between them. Germline lookup yields CDR1 MNHEY and CDR2 SMNVEV (reference sequence). CDR3 DNA sequence: TGTGCCAGCAGTATACGGGGGGCTAGCAATCAGCCCCAGCATTTT. This gives the protein CASSIRGASNQPQHF.